This is a list of T cell receptor beta chains from one sample in a study of cytomegalovirus exposure and HLA in healthy donors. Sequencing used immunoSEQ multiplex PCR; TCRdb keeps in-frame clones, though not all of them. The table lists approximately 88,000 clones, 84% of them singletons, with 12% in the top ten. The sequenced material came from PBMCs. Receptors were obtained from a woman in her late teens or twenties in good health and CMV-seropositive. CDR3s include the opening cysteine and the closing phenylalanine or tryptophan. A D gene is named only where the DNA matches it firmly. Size is omitted from some rows. Given values are once, few, many or a class for expanded clones.

cdr3_aa cdr3_nt j_call v_call clone_size d_call
CASTYTPDLNYGYTF TGTGCCAGCACCTACACCCCGGACTTGAACTATGGCTACACCTTC TRBJ1-2 TRBV6-6 NA NA
CASSADRAGDTEAFF TGTGCCAGTAGTGCTGACAGGGCGGGTGACACTGAAGCTTTCTTT TRBJ1-1 TRBV19 NA TRBD1
CASSLVGASHEKLFF TGTGCCAGCAGTTTAGTGGGAGCCTCCCACGAAAAACTGTTTTTT TRBJ1-4 TRBV27 NA NA
CASSMADSRNTIYF TGTGCCAGTAGTATGGCAGACAGCCGAAACACCATATATTTT TRBJ1-3 TRBV19 NA NA
CASNPGGAGMNTEAFF TGTGCCAGCAATCCGGGTGGGGCAGGAATGAACACTGAAGCTTTCTTT TRBJ1-1 TRBV28 NA NA
CASSPSLVGSTDTQYF TGTGCCAGCAGTCCCAGCCTAGTTGGTAGCACAGATACGCAGTATTTT TRBJ2-3 TRBV27 NA NA
CASSGQGGATEAFF TGCGCCAGCAGCGGACAGGGGGGAGCAACTGAAGCTTTCTTT TRBJ1-1 TRBV5-1 NA TRBD1
CATSRDTSYEQYF TGTGCCACCAGCAGAGATACCAGCTACGAGCAGTACTTC TRBJ2-7 TRBV15 few NA
CARGNGGFQETQYF TGTGCCAGGGGAAACGGGGGTTTCCAAGAGACCCAGTACTTC TRBJ2-5 TRBV28 NA NA
CASSEFAAIPGGNYGYTF TGTGCCAGCAGTGAATTTGCCGCGATTCCAGGGGGTAACTATGGCTACACCTTC TRBJ1-2 TRBV6-1 once TRBD1
CASSFGEGETQYF TGTGCCAGCAGTTTTGGGGAGGGAGAGACCCAGTACTTC TRBJ2-5 TRBV2 NA TRBD2
CAREGGVPHEQYF TGTGCCAGGGAGGGGGGGGTGCCCCACGAGCAGTACTTC TRBJ2-7 TRBV7-2 few NA
CASSIDPGQSSGYTF TGCGCCAGCAGCATCGATCCGGGACAGTCTTCTGGCTACACCTTC TRBJ1-2 TRBV5-1 NA TRBD1
CASSKVPGQVLNEQYF TGTGCCAGCAGCAAAGTACCGGGACAGGTATTGAACGAGCAGTACTTC TRBJ2-7 TRBV21-1 few NA
CASSQWTGGNEKLFF TGCGCCAGCAGCCAATGGACAGGGGGTAATGAAAAACTGTTTTTT TRBJ1-4 TRBV4-1 NA TRBD1
CASSDAGLASDTQYF TGTGCCAGCAGTGATGCGGGACTAGCGTCAGATACGCAGTATTTT TRBJ2-3 TRBV2 NA TRBD2
CASTFSGAVGNTEAFF TGTGCCAGTACCTTCAGTGGGGCAGTAGGGAACACTGAAGCTTTCTTT TRBJ1-1 TRBV19 NA NA
CASSLGQGGIQYF TGCGCCAGCAGCTTGGGCCAGGGTGGCATTCAGTACTTC TRBJ2-4 TRBV5-1 NA NA
CASSPSSGAYTGELFF TGTGCCAGCAGCCCAAGCAGCGGGGCGTACACCGGGGAGCTGTTTTTT TRBJ2-2 TRBV9 NA TRBD2
CASSRDTFSGANVLTF TGTGCCAGCAGCCGGGACACCTTCTCTGGGGCCAACGTCCTGACTTTC TRBJ2-6 TRBV28 NA NA
CASSRGQGRRETQYF TGTGCCAGCAGCCGGGGACAGGGCCGGCGAGAGACCCAGTACTTC TRBJ2-5 TRBV4-2 NA TRBD1
CASTRSNTEAFF TGTGCCAGTACCAGGTCCAACACTGAAGCTTTCTTT TRBJ1-1 TRBV19 NA NA
CASSEGLEGQETQYF TGTGCCAGCAGCGAAGGTCTAGAAGGTCAAGAGACCCAGTACTTC TRBJ2-5 TRBV9 NA NA
CASSPRGQGVTNSPLHF TGTGCCAGCTCACCAAGGGGACAGGGAGTTACAAATTCACCCCTCCACTTT TRBJ1-6 TRBV18 NA TRBD1
CASSRDYRADTIYF TGTGCCAGCAGCCGGGACTACCGAGCGGACACCATATATTTT TRBJ1-3 TRBV9 NA NA
CASSWTSGGVTETQYF TGCGCCAGCAGCTGGACTAGCGGGGGGGTAACGGAGACCCAGTACTTC TRBJ2-5 TRBV5-1 NA TRBD2
CASTYLQGFAYTF TGTGCCAGTACCTACCTTCAGGGTTTCGCCTACACCTTC TRBJ1-2 TRBV19 NA NA
CASSLGRVPPRGYTF TGTGCCAGCAGCTTAGGGCGGGTCCCCCCCCGGGGCTACACCTTC TRBJ1-2 TRBV7-9 NA NA
CASSLSWRGAYNEQFF TGTGCCAGCAGTTTATCGTGGCGGGGGGCGTACAATGAGCAGTTCTTC TRBJ2-1 TRBV27 few TRBD2
CASSLGRGRQETQYF TGTGCCAGCAGCTTAGGGCGGGGGCGGCAAGAGACCCAGTACTTC TRBJ2-5 TRBV7-9 NA NA
CASSLGATGNTIYF TGTGCCAGCAGCTTAGGAGCTACCGGAAACACCATATATTTT TRBJ1-3 TRBV7-2 NA NA
CASSVRSTDTQYF TGTGCCAGCAGTGTGAGGAGCACAGATACGCAGTATTTT TRBJ2-3 TRBV2 NA NA
CASRVLGVSYNEQFF TGTGCCAGCAGGGTCCTAGGGGTCTCCTACAATGAGCAGTTCTTC TRBJ2-1 TRBV2 few NA
CASSYTGDSNQPQHF TGTGCCAGCAGTTACACAGGGGATAGCAATCAGCCCCAGCATTTT TRBJ1-5 TRBV6-5 few TRBD1
CASSHPGLILAQETQYF TGCGCCAGCAGCCACCCCGGACTTATACTTGCTCAAGAGACCCAGTACTTC TRBJ2-5 TRBV4-1 NA NA
CASSLEPAGGYTF TGCGCCAGCAGCTTGGAGCCAGCGGGGGGCTACACCTTC TRBJ1-2 TRBV5-1 NA NA
CASSPGQGVEAFF TGTGCCAGCAGCCCGGGACAGGGCGTTGAAGCTTTCTTT TRBJ1-1 TRBV6-4 few TRBD1
CASSLDSTGNQPQHF TGTGCCAGCAGCCTGGATTCGACAGGGAATCAGCCCCAGCATTTT TRBJ1-5 TRBV4-2 NA TRBD1
CASSPRVPGRGRNEQFF TGTGCCAGCTCACCACGTGTACCCGGCAGAGGGAGGAATGAGCAGTTCTTC TRBJ2-1 TRBV18 NA NA
CASSRMAGSGVDTQYF TGCGCCAGCAGCCGGATGGCTGGGTCAGGGGTTGATACGCAGTATTTT TRBJ2-3 TRBV5-1 NA NA
CASRTGARDTQYF TGTGCCAGTCGCACGGGTGCGAGAGATACGCAGTATTTT TRBJ2-3 TRBV6-5 NA NA
CASRRPGQSTDTQYF TGTGCCAGCAGAAGGCCGGGACAATCCACAGATACGCAGTATTTT TRBJ2-3 TRBV6-5 NA NA
CASRQIRGRKEGYTF TGTGCCAGCAGACAAATAAGGGGGCGCAAAGAAGGCTACACCTTC TRBJ1-2 TRBV6-5 NA TRBD1
CASSLLEETQYF TGTGCCAGCAGCTTGCTAGAAGAGACCCAGTACTTC TRBJ2-5 TRBV7-6 few NA
CASTGVKDIQYF TGTGCCAGCACCGGGGTTAAGGACATTCAGTACTTC TRBJ2-4 TRBV27 NA NA
CASSYRDRGDEQFF TGTGCCAGCAGTTACAGAGACAGGGGGGATGAGCAGTTCTTC TRBJ2-1 TRBV6-5 NA TRBD1
CAISESETTYEQYF TGTGCCATCAGTGAGTCAGAGACAACCTACGAGCAGTACTTC TRBJ2-7 TRBV10-3 NA NA
CASSELAGGPSTDTQYF TGTGCCAGCAGTGAACTAGCGGGGGGGCCTAGCACAGATACGCAGTATTTT TRBJ2-3 TRBV6-1 NA TRBD2
CASSVRGTGELFF TGTGCCAGCAGTGTCAGGGGTACCGGGGAGCTGTTTTTT TRBJ2-2 TRBV6-4 NA NA
CAWTETGGLRQPQHF TGTGCCTGGACAGAGACAGGGGGCTTGAGGCAGCCCCAGCATTTT TRBJ1-5 TRBV30 NA TRBD1
CATSRDSGAEEEQYF TGTGCCACCAGCAGAGATTCAGGGGCCGAGGAGGAGCAGTACTTC TRBJ2-7 TRBV15 few NA
CASTEAPHRGLREKLFF TGTGCCAGCACCGAAGCCCCCCACAGGGGGCTTCGAGAAAAACTGTTTTTT TRBJ1-4 TRBV6-1 NA TRBD1
CASSLRGEADTQYF TGCGCCAGCAGCTTGCGGGGGGAGGCAGATACGCAGTATTTT TRBJ2-3 TRBV5-1 NA TRBD2